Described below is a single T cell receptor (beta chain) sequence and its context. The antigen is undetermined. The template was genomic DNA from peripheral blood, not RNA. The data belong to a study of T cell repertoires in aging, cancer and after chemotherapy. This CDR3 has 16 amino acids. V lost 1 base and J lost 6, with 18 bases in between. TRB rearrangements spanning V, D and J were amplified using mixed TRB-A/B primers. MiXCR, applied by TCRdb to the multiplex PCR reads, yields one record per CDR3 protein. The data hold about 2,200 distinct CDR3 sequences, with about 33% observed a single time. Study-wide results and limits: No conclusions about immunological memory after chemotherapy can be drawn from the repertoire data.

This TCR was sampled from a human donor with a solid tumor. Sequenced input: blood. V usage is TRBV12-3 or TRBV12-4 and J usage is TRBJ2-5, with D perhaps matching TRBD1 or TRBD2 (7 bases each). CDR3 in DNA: TGTGCCAGCAGTTTAGAGGGGCAGGGGGGGAAGAAGACCCAGTACTTC. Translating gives CASSLEGQGGKKTQYF.